This TCR beta chain was captured by sequencing in a study of radiotherapy plus CTLA-4 blockade in lung cancer. Sequencing was performed with immunoSEQ multiplex PCR; in TCRdb, only in-frame clones are kept and a portion is missing. This sample has about 28,000 clones, with almost 80% found just once. The CDR3 sequence is 13 residues long. Trimming cost V 5 bases and J 3 bases, with 8 bases left between them. Germline V lookup: CDR1 SGHAT, CDR2 FQNNGV. This TCR came from a human donor with non-small cell lung cancer who had stable disease on radiotherapy plus ipilimumab. The sample in question was peripheral blood, obtained from a patient treated with radiotherapy plus ipilimumab. The chain links TRBV11-2 to TRBJ1-5, with D uncertain. CDR3 sequence: CASSPQNNQPQHF. Here the CDR3 DNA reads TGTGCCAGCAGCCCCCAGAACAATCAGCCCCAGCATTTT.